The following is a T cell receptor beta chain sequence with its context. Antigen: not known. The library came from three nested PCR rounds adapted from ARM-PCR protocols. TCRdb passed the multiplex PCR reads through MiXCR, listing each CDR3 protein once. The sample records about 110,000 distinct CDR3 sequences, 84% being singletons. This entry belongs to a study of tumor and adjacent non-tumor tissue in lung cancer. Points from the study as a whole: Significantly higher TCR diversity was found in tumor than normal lung.

The template was RNA from unsorted bulk tissue. CDR1 and CDR2 from the germline V gene are MNHEY and SVGAGI. The CDR3 has 14 residues. J lost 9 bases, V lost 6 bases, and 9 bases had no gene match. The clonotype comes from a man aged 70-80 years with non-small cell lung cancer. This sequence joins TRBV6-5 and TRBJ2-2, with 8 positions matching TRBD2. Input material: lung tumor tissue. CDR3 sequence reads: CASRTSANTWELFF. Here the CDR3 DNA reads TGTGCCAGCAGGACTAGCGCCAACACATGGGAGCTGTTTTTT.